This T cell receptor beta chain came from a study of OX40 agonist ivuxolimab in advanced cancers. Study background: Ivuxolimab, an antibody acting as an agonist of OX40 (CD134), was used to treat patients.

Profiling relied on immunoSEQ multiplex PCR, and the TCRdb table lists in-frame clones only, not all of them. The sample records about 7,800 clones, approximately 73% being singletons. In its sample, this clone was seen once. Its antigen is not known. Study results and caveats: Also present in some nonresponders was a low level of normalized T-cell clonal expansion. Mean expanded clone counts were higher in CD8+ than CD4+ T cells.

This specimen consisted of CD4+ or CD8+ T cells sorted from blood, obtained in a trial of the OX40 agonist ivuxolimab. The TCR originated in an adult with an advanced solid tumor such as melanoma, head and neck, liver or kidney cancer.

For the CDR3, the DNA is TGTGCCAGCAGTGTAGGGAGGGCCCCCTCCTACGAGCAGTACTTC. The encoded protein is CASSVGRAPSYEQYF. J is TRBJ2-7 and V is TRBV6-5; TRBD2 matches 7 bases. The CDR3 loop spans 15 amino acids. Germline assignment: CDR1 MNHEY and CDR2 SVGAGI. V shed 5 bases, J shed 0 bases, and the junction held 7 bases outside the gene matches.